A selection of T cell receptor beta chains follows, all from one sample in a study of regulatory T cells in long-lasting Graves disease. TCRdb used MiXCR to reprocess the multiplex PCR reads, holding one entry per CDR3 protein. The sample yields roughly 440,000 distinct CDR3 sequences, about 17% seen once. These data are also associated with another study on T cells in Graves' hyperthyroidism and ophthalmopathy.

The sample in question was peripheral blood mononuclear cells (PBMCs), obtained at new diagnosis, from a patient treated with antithyroid drugs. These receptors all stem from a woman aged 18-29 years with Graves disease. The CDR3 runs from the conserved cysteine through the conserved F or W. Fields, in order: V gene, clone size, D gene, J gene, CDR3 DNA, CDR3 protein. The D gene is left open where the match is weak. For some rows the clone size is stated as once, few or many, or as a class when expanded; others skip it.

TRBV27,many,TRBD1,TRBJ2-3,TGTGCCAGCAGTATCCAATCCGGGACAGGGGTAGATACGCAGTATTTT,CASSIQSGTGVDTQYF
TRBV4-1,few,NA,TRBJ2-3,TGCGCCAGCAGCCAAGAATTCGGCGGATACCTCACAGATACGCAGTATTTT,CASSQEFGGYLTDTQYF
TRBV28,NA,TRBD1,TRBJ1-1,TGTGCCAGCAGCCTCGGGACAGGGGGCGCCGACACTGAAGCTTTCTTT,CASSLGTGGADTEAFF
TRBV28,many,TRBD1,TRBJ1-5,TGTGCCAGCAGGACACAGGGGGCGGGGCAGCCCCAGCATTTT,CASRTQGAGQPQHF
TRBV5-1,many,TRBD1,TRBJ2-7,TGCGCCAGCAGCTCGGACAGGCCACCCTACGAGCAGTACTTC,CASSSDRPPYEQYF
TRBV5-1,few,NA,TRBJ2-7,TGCGCCAGGACCGCAGGCCACTCCTACGAGCAGTACTTC,CARTAGHSYEQYF
TRBV6-2/TRBV6-3,few,NA,TRBJ2-5,TGTGCCAGCAGCGTAGCGGCAGGGGCGCAGGGAGAGACCCAGTACTTC,CASSVAAGAQGETQYF
TRBV4-1,few,NA,TRBJ2-1,TGCGCCAGCAGCTTCATAATCCCAGTAGAGCAGTTCTTC,CASSFIIPVEQFF
TRBV27,many,NA,TRBJ2-3,TGTGCCAGCAGTTTAGGTGGGGTTACTGTGGATACGCAGTATTTT,CASSLGGVTVDTQYF
TRBV18,many,NA,TRBJ2-3,TGTGCCAGCTCACCACTGGCCGCGGGGGCCACAGATACGCAGTATTTT,CASSPLAAGATDTQYF
TRBV12-3/TRBV12-4,NA,TRBD2,TRBJ2-7,TGTGCCAGCAGTCCCCGACTAGCGGGAGCGACCCTCTACGAGCAGTACTTC,CASSPRLAGATLYEQYF
TRBV5-6,few,TRBD2,TRBJ2-1,TGTGCCAGCAGCTTGGTGCAGCCGAGCGGGGCAGAGCAGTTCTTC,CASSLVQPSGAEQFF
TRBV7-8,few,TRBD1,TRBJ1-6,TGTGCCAGCAGCCCCCGACAGGGGGGGAGGCATAATTCACCCCTCCACTTT,CASSPRQGGRHNSPLHF
TRBV20-1,few,NA,TRBJ2-3,TGCAGTGCTAGAGGCCGGACTGATCGCACGCAGTATTTT,CSARGRTDRTQYF
TRBV29-1,many,NA,TRBJ2-7,TGCAGCGTTGTAGTCGGACAAATACCCTACGAGCAGTACTTC,CSVVVGQIPYEQYF
TRBV19,NA,NA,TRBJ2-1,TGTGCCAGTAGTATTTTGGAGGGGGTCCACAATGAGCAGTTCTTC,CASSILEGVHNEQFF
TRBV20-1,NA,TRBD2,TRBJ2-1,TGCAGTGCTAGATCAGGACTAGCGGGATTCAATGAGCAGTTCTTC,CSARSGLAGFNEQFF
TRBV6-1,many,TRBD1,TRBJ2-7,TGTGCCAGCAGTCCACGAGGGGGACAGTTCACCTACGAGCAGTACTTC,CASSPRGGQFTYEQYF
TRBV7-9,many,TRBD2,TRBJ2-7,TGTGCCAGCAGCCCCTGGCGGGAGAGTAACGAGCAGTACTTC,CASSPWRESNEQYF
TRBV7-2,NA,TRBD2,TRBJ2-5,TGTGCCAGCAGCTTTGGCCTAGCGGGATCCCAAGAGACCCAGTACTTC,CASSFGLAGSQETQYF
TRBV4-3,few,NA,TRBJ2-2,TGCGCCAGCAACCAAGAGACGGGTACCAACACCGGGGAGCTGTTTTTT,CASNQETGTNTGELFF
TRBV6-1,NA,NA,TRBJ2-7,TGTGCCAGCAGTATAAACGGACCCCCGCCGGACGAGCAGTACTTC,CASSINGPPPDEQYF
TRBV5-1,few,NA,TRBJ2-6,TGCGCCAGCAGCCCTCGGGAGCTTAGCTCTGGGGCCAACGTCCTGACTTTC,CASSPRELSSGANVLTF
TRBV27,many,TRBD2,TRBJ2-3,TGTGCCAGCAGTCTCCGACTAGCACCCGGGGATACGCAGTATTTT,CASSLRLAPGDTQYF
TRBV7-9,many,TRBD1,TRBJ2-5,TGTGCCAGCAGCCTTAGGACAGGGCCAGAGACCCAGTACTTC,CASSLRTGPETQYF
TRBV7-9,few,NA,TRBJ2-5,TGTGCCAGCAGCTCCCGGGGTGTGGAGACCCAGTACTTC,CASSSRGVETQYF
TRBV25-1,few,NA,TRBJ2-1,TGTGCCAGCAGTGAATTCGGGGCGGAGAGCTCCTACAATGAGCAGTTCTTC,CASSEFGAESSYNEQFF
TRBV7-9,NA,NA,TRBJ1-6,TGTGCCAGCAGCTTAATTAGGGGGAGCTCCTATAATTCACCCCTCCACTTT,CASSLIRGSSYNSPLHF
TRBV12-3/TRBV12-4,many,TRBD2,TRBJ2-3,TGTGCCAGCAGTTTAGCGTTAGCGGGTACGGCAGATACGCAGTATTTT,CASSLALAGTADTQYF
TRBV6-1,many,TRBD1,TRBJ2-5,TGTGCCAGCAGTACCGCCGGGACAGGGGGCTTTGAGACCCAGTACTTC,CASSTAGTGGFETQYF
TRBV27,many,NA,TRBJ1-1,TGTGCCAGCAGTTCCTACGGGCGGGGGCGGACCCACGGGGGAGCTTTCTTT,CASSSYGRGRTHGGAFF
TRBV3-1,few,NA,TRBJ2-7,TGTGCCAGCAGCCCGGGGAGAGGGGACCCTTCCTACGAGCAGTACTTC,CASSPGRGDPSYEQYF
TRBV20-1,NA,NA,TRBJ1-5,TGCAGTGCTAGAAGGGGCCAGGGGATGTATATTGGCAATCAGCCCCAGCATTTT,CSARRGQGMYIGNQPQHF
TRBV7-9,few,NA,TRBJ1-2,TGTGCCAGCAGCTTATTTCCCCCCGTGGGGGATGGCTACACCTTC,CASSLFPPVGDGYTF
TRBV11-1,many,NA,TRBJ2-2,TGTGCCAGCAGCTTAATGCGGGTGGACGGGGAGCTGTTTTTT,CASSLMRVDGELFF
TRBV20-1,many,NA,TRBJ2-7,TGCAGTGCTATTGAGTTGCCCTACGAGCAGTACTTC,CSAIELPYEQYF
TRBV12-5,few,NA,TRBJ2-2,TGTGCTAGTGGCCCGGGGGAGCGTGGGAACACCGGGGAGCTGTTTTTT,CASGPGERGNTGELFF
TRBV20-1,NA,NA,TRBJ2-3,TGCAGTGCTAATAGTCCAGATACGCAGTATTTT,CSANSPDTQYF
TRBV29-1,few,NA,TRBJ2-3,TGCAGCGTTATGCGGCCGTTAGTCGGAGATACGCAGTATTTT,CSVMRPLVGDTQYF
TRBV7-9,few,NA,TRBJ2-5,TGTGCCAGCAGCGCATCACCGATATCGGAGACCCAGTACTTC,CASSASPISETQYF
TRBV4-1,few,TRBD1,TRBJ2-3,TGCGCCAGCAGCCAAACAGGGGGGCTAGATACGCAGTATTTT,CASSQTGGLDTQYF
TRBV7-3,few,NA,TRBJ2-6,TGTGCCAGCAGACTAACTGGGGCCAACGTCCTGACTTTC,CASRLTGANVLTF
TRBV27,NA,NA,TRBJ1-4,TGTGCCACCGGACGGGACTTTAATGAAAAACTGTTTTTT,CATGRDFNEKLFF
TRBV6-2/TRBV6-3,few,NA,TRBJ2-4,TGTGCCAGCAGGCCAGGGGGGGGAAAAAACATTCAGTACTTC,CASRPGGGKNIQYF
TRBV27,NA,NA,TRBJ2-1,TGTGCCAGCAGGTCGACAGGTTCCTACAATGAGCAGTTCTTC,CASRSTGSYNEQFF
TRBV27,few,TRBD1,TRBJ1-6,TGTGCCAGCAGTTTATATCAGGGGGGAGTGCCACCCCTCCACTTT,CASSLYQGGVPPLHF
TRBV28,many,TRBD1,TRBJ2-7,TGTGCCAGCAGCGATCCGGGACAGCCCTTCTACGAGCAGTACTTC,CASSDPGQPFYEQYF
TRBV7-9,many,NA,TRBJ2-5,TGTGCCAGCAGCTATGGGACACACCAAGAGACCCAGCACTTC,CASSYGTHQETQHF
TRBV18,many,NA,TRBJ1-3,TGTGCCAGCTCACCAGGCGGGGGCTCTGGAAACACCATATATTTT,CASSPGGGSGNTIYF
TRBV6-1,many,TRBD1,TRBJ1-5,TGTGCCAGCAGTGTCAGCACAGGGGGCCGTCCCGATCAGCCCCAGCATTTT,CASSVSTGGRPDQPQHF
TRBV5-1,few,NA,TRBJ2-5,TGCGCCAGCAGCCCAAGAGTAGGGGGAGAGACCCAGTACTTC,CASSPRVGGETQYF
TRBV7-3,NA,NA,TRBJ2-5,TGTGCCAGCAGCTTAACGGGCACCCAAGAGACCCAGTACTTC,CASSLTGTQETQYF